These T cell receptor beta chains were read from a single sample in a study of blood T cell repertoires in COVID-19. Profiled with immunoSEQ multiplex PCR; TCRdb holds only in-frame clones, not every one. This sample has tens of thousands of clones, with roughly 78% found just once. The sequencing input was peripheral blood. All receptors come from a man aged 55-75 years with active or convalescent COVID-19. The CDR3 runs from the conserved cysteine through the conserved F or W. The D gene is left open where the match is weak. Clone size is stated in some rows and not others, as once, few, many or a class when expanded.

size: -
J: TRBJ1-2
V: TRBV30
length: 14
D: -
CDR3: CAWRLQGLLHGYTF
DNA: TGTGCCTGGAGGTTGCAGGGTTTGCTCCATGGCTACACCTTC

size: -
J: TRBJ2-2
V: TRBV19
length: 16
D: TRBD1
CDR3: CASSIYGTGVTGELFF
DNA: TGTGCCAGTAGTATATACGGGACAGGGGTTACCGGGGAGCTGTTTTTT

size: -
J: TRBJ1-2
V: TRBV20-1
length: 11
D: -
CDR3: CSARTVDGYTF
DNA: TGCAGTGCTAGAACTGTTGATGGCTACACCTTC

size: -
J: TRBJ2-7
V: TRBV28
length: 15
D: -
CDR3: CASSLSGSGGREQYF
DNA: TGTGCCAGCAGTTTATCAGGTTCTGGGGGCCGTGAGCAGTACTTC

size: -
J: TRBJ2-6
V: TRBV7-3
length: 20
D: TRBD1
CDR3: CASSPWHGQGFLAGANVLTF
DNA: TGTGCCAGCAGCCCTTGGCACGGACAGGGGTTCTTGGCTGGGGCCAACGTCCTGACTTTC

size: -
J: TRBJ2-1
V: TRBV5-1
length: 15
D: TRBD2
CDR3: CASSLISGGADEQFF
DNA: TGCGCCAGCAGCTTGATCAGCGGGGGGGCAGATGAGCAGTTCTTC

size: -
J: TRBJ2-3
V: TRBV4-1
length: 17
D: TRBD2
CDR3: CASSQWLTSGRSDTQYF
DNA: TGCGCCAGCAGCCAATGGTTAACTAGCGGGCGGTCAGATACGCAGTATTTT

size: -
J: TRBJ1-1
V: TRBV10-3
length: 14
D: TRBD1
CDR3: CAISDGQGGTEAFF
DNA: TGTGCCATCAGTGACGGACAGGGGGGCACTGAAGCTTTCTTT

size: -
J: TRBJ1-5
V: TRBV10-1
length: 17
D: -
CDR3: CASSEKYRRDSNQPQHF
DNA: TGCGCCAGCAGTGAAAAATACAGGAGGGATAGCAATCAGCCCCAGCATTTT

size: -
J: TRBJ2-6
V: TRBV4-3
length: 18
D: TRBD2
CDR3: CASSPVGGRSAGANVLTF
DNA: TGCGCCAGCAGCCCCGTGGGAGGGAGGTCCGCTGGGGCCAACGTCCTGACTTTC

size: -
J: TRBJ1-3
V: TRBV6-5
length: 15
D: -
CDR3: CASSYKAGSGNTIYF
DNA: TGTGCCAGCAGTTACAAGGCGGGATCGGGAAACACCATATATTTT

size: -
J: TRBJ1-2
V: TRBV30
length: 13
D: TRBD1
CDR3: CAWTRDRRGGYTF
DNA: TGTGCCTGGACGCGGGACAGGCGTGGTGGCTACACCTTC

size: once
J: TRBJ2-1
V: TRBV28
length: 15
D: TRBD2
CDR3: CASSLPGWGGNEQFF
DNA: TGTGCCAGCAGTTTACCAGGGTGGGGGGGCAATGAGCAGTTCTTC

size: -
J: TRBJ2-7
V: TRBV6-5
length: 13
D: TRBD1
CDR3: CASSRDRANEQYF
DNA: TGTGCCAGCTCCCGGGACAGGGCCAACGAGCAGTACTTC

size: -
J: TRBJ2-5
V: TRBV6-5
length: 15
D: TRBD2
CDR3: CASSSPSREGETQYF
DNA: TGTGCCAGCAGTTCTCCATCCCGGGAGGGAGAGACCCAGTACTTC

size: -
J: TRBJ2-3
V: TRBV2
length: 12
D: -
CDR3: CASTGDADTQYF
DNA: TGTGCCAGCACGGGGGATGCAGATACGCAGTATTTT

size: -
J: TRBJ1-5
V: TRBV30
length: 17
D: TRBD1
CDR3: CAWTHQGAVFREQPQHF
DNA: TGTGCCTGGACCCACCAGGGGGCGGTGTTTCGAGAGCAGCCCCAGCATTTT

size: -
J: TRBJ2-1
V: TRBV20-1
length: 13
D: -
CDR3: CSASPGSYNEQFF
DNA: TGCAGTGCTAGTCCGGGCTCCTACAATGAGCAGTTCTTC

size: -
J: TRBJ2-2
V: TRBV11-3
length: 14
D: -
CDR3: CASSPQRDTGELFF
DNA: TGTGCCAGCAGCCCTCAGCGGGACACCGGGGAGCTGTTTTTT

size: -
J: TRBJ1-1
V: TRBV5-3
length: 17
D: TRBD1
CDR3: CARTPRTGKFANTEAFF
DNA: TGTGCCAGAACCCCGAGGACAGGCAAATTCGCGAACACTGAAGCTTTCTTT

size: -
J: TRBJ2-5
V: TRBV28
length: 17
D: TRBD2
CDR3: CASSLAIAGGVPETQYF
DNA: TGTGCCAGCAGTTTAGCGATAGCGGGGGGGGTTCCGGAGACCCAGTACTTC

size: -
J: TRBJ1-4
V: TRBV15
length: 12
D: -
CDR3: CATSRAREKLFF
DNA: TGTGCCACCAGCAGAGCGAGAGAAAAACTGTTTTTT

size: -
J: TRBJ2-1
V: TRBV30
length: 15
D: -
CDR3: CAWSVLMSPYNEQFF
DNA: TGTGCCTGGAGTGTACTTATGAGTCCGTACAATGAGCAGTTCTTC

size: -
J: TRBJ2-3
V: TRBV30
length: 15
D: -
CDR3: CAWSGVMRGTDTQYF
DNA: TGTGCCTGGAGCGGGGTCATGCGAGGCACAGATACGCAGTATTTT

size: once
J: TRBJ1-6
V: TRBV28
length: 14
D: TRBD1
CDR3: CASTSGQGGSPLHF
DNA: TGTGCCAGCACCTCGGGACAGGGAGGTTCACCCCTCCACTTT

size: -
J: TRBJ2-7
V: TRBV19
length: 13
D: TRBD1
CDR3: CASSPGQSYEQYF
DNA: TGTGCCAGTAGCCCGGGACAGTCCTACGAGCAGTACTTC

size: -
J: TRBJ2-7
V: TRBV27
length: 15
D: TRBD2
CDR3: CASSLSPSGTYEQYF
DNA: TGTGCCAGCAGTTTATCGCCTAGCGGAACCTACGAGCAGTACTTC

size: -
J: TRBJ1-1
V: TRBV6-5
length: 14
D: TRBD1
CDR3: CASSWRGPVTEAFF
DNA: TGTGCCAGCAGCTGGAGGGGGCCGGTCACTGAAGCTTTCTTT

size: -
J: TRBJ1-6
V: TRBV3-1/TRBV3-2
length: 14
D: TRBD1
CDR3: CASSRGTGASPLHF
DNA: TGTGCCAGCAGCCGTGGGACAGGGGCTTCACCCCTCCACTTT

size: -
J: TRBJ1-1
V: TRBV7-3
length: 13
D: -
CDR3: CASRTGPDTEAFF
DNA: TGTGCCAGCAGAACAGGCCCAGACACTGAAGCTTTCTTT

size: -
J: TRBJ2-2
V: TRBV5-1
length: 15
D: -
CDR3: CASSFRQQNTGELFF
DNA: TGCGCCAGCAGCTTCAGACAGCAAAATACCGGGGAGCTGTTTTTT

size: -
J: TRBJ1-3
V: TRBV10-3
length: 18
D: TRBD1
CDR3: CAIRGQIPNHPSGNTIYF
DNA: TGTGCCATCAGGGGACAGATCCCAAACCACCCCTCTGGAAACACCATATATTTT

size: -
J: TRBJ1-5
V: TRBV7-9
length: 14
D: -
CDR3: CASSPVTGNQPQHF
DNA: TGTGCCAGCAGCCCTGTGACAGGCAATCAGCCCCAGCATTTT

size: -
J: TRBJ1-1
V: TRBV11-2
length: 15
D: TRBD1
CDR3: CASSAIQGINTEAFF
DNA: TGTGCCAGCAGCGCCATACAGGGGATAAACACTGAAGCTTTCTTT

size: -
J: TRBJ1-4
V: TRBV27
length: 13
D: -
CDR3: CASSRATNEKLFF
DNA: TGTGCCAGCAGCAGGGCAACTAATGAAAAACTGTTTTTT

size: few
J: TRBJ1-2
V: TRBV4-1
length: 15
D: -
CDR3: CASSRDRDTYYGYTF
DNA: TGCGCCAGCAGCCGCGATCGGGACACTTACTATGGCTACACCTTC

size: few
J: TRBJ2-3
V: TRBV7-3
length: 16
D: TRBD2
CDR3: CASSYGTSGGTDTQYF
DNA: TGTGCCAGCAGCTACGGGACTAGCGGGGGGACAGATACGCAGTATTTT

size: -
J: TRBJ1-5
V: TRBV3-1/TRBV3-2
length: 14
D: -
CDR3: CASSQGTTLQPQHF
DNA: TGTGCCAGCAGCCAAGGAACAACCCTTCAGCCCCAGCATTTT

size: -
J: TRBJ2-7
V: TRBV6-5
length: 11
D: TRBD1
CDR3: CASRTGHEQYF
DNA: TGTGCCAGCAGGACAGGGCACGAGCAGTACTTC

size: -
J: TRBJ2-7
V: TRBV5-1
length: 15
D: -
CDR3: CASSLDPGGSDEQYF
DNA: TGCGCCAGCAGCTTGGACCCCGGAGGCTCGGACGAGCAGTACTTC

size: many
J: TRBJ1-1
V: TRBV4-1
length: 14
D: -
CDR3: CASSPKQGNTEAFF
DNA: TGCGCCAGCAGCCCGAAGCAGGGGAACACTGAAGCTTTCTTT

size: -
J: TRBJ2-1
V: TRBV25-1
length: 14
D: TRBD2
CDR3: CASSEAGDYNEQFF
DNA: TGTGCCAGCAGTGAAGCGGGGGACTACAATGAGCAGTTCTTC

size: -
J: TRBJ1-5
V: TRBV3-1/TRBV3-2
length: 14
D: TRBD1
CDR3: CASSPGTGGQPQHF
DNA: TGTGCCAGCAGCCCCGGGACAGGGGGTCAGCCCCAGCATTTT